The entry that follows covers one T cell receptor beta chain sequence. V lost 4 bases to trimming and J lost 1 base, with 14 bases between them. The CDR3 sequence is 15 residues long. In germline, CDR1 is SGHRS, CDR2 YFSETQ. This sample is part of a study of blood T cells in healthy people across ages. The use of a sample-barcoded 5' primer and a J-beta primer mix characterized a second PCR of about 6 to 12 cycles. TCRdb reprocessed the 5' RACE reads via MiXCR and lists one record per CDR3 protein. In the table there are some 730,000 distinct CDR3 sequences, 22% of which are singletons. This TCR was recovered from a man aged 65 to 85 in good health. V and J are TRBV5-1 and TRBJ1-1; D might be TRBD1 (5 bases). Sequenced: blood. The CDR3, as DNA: TGCGCCAGCAGCGTCCTGGGACGGCAGAACACTGAAGCTTTCTTT. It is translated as CASSVLGRQNTEAFF.